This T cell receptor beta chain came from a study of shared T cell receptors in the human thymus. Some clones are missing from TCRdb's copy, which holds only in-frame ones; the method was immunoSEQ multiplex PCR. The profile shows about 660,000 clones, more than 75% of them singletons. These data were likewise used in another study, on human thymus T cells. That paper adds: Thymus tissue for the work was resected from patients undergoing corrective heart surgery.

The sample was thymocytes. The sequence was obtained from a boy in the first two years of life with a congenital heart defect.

CDR3 region: CASRPQVTGSYEQYF. CDR3 DNA sequence: TGTGCCAGCAGACCACAGGTTACAGGGTCCTACGAGCAGTACTTC. The chain has TRBV6-5 and TRBJ2-7; a weak D match, TRBD1 (6 bases). The CDR3 is made up of 15 amino acids. CDR1 and CDR2 from the germline V gene are MNHEY and SVGAGI. V was shortened by 6 bases and J by 1 base, with 16 bases between the two germline ends.